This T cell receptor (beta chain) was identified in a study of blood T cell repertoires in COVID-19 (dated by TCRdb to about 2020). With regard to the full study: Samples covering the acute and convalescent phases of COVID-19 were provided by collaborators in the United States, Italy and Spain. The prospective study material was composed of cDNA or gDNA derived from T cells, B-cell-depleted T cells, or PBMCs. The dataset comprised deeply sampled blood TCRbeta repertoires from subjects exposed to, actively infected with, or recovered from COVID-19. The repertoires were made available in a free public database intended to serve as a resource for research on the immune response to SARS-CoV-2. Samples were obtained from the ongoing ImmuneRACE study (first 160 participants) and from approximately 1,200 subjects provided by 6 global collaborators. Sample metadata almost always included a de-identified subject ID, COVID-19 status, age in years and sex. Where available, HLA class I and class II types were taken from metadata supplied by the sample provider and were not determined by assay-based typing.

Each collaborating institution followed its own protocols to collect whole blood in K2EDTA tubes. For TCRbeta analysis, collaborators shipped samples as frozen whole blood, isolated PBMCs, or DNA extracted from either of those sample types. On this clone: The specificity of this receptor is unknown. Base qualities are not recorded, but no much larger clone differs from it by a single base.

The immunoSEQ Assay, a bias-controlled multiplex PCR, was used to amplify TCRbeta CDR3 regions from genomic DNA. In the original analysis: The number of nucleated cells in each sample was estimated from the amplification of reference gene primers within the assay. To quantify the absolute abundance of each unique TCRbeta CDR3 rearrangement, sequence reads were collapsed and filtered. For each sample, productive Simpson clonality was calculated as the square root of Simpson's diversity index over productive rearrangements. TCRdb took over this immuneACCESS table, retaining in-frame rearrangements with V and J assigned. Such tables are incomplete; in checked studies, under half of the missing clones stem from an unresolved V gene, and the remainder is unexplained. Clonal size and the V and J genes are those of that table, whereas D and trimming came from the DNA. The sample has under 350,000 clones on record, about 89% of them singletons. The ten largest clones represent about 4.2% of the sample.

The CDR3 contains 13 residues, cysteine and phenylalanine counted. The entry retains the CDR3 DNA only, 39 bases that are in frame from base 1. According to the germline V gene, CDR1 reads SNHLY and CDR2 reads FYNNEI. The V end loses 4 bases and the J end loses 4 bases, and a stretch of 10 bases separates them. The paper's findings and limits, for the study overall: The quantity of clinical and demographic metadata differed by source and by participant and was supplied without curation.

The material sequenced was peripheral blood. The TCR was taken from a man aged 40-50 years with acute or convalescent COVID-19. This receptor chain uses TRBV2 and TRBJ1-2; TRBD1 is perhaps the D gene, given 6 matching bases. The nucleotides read TGTGCCAGCAGTGTCCAGGGGAGCTATGGCTACACCTTC. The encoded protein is CASSVQGSYGYTF.